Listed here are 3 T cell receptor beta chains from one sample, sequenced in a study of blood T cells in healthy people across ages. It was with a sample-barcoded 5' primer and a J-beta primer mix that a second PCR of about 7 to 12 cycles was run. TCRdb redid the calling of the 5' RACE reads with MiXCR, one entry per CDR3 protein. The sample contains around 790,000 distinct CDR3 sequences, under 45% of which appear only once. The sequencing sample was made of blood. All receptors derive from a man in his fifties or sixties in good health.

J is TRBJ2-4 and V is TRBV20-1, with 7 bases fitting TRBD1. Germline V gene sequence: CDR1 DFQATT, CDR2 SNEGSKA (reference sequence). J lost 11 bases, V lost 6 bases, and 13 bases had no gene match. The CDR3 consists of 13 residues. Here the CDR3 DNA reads TGCAGTGCAGCCGACCAGAGACAGGGTCTTCAGTACTTC. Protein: CSAADQRQGLQYF.

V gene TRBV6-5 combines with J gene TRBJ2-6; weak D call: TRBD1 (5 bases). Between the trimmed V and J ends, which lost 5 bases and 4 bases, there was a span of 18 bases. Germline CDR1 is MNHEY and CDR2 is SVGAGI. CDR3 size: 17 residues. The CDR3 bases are TGTGCCAGCAGTCACAGGAGTACCCCGTCCGGGGCCAACGTCCTGACTTTC. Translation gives CASSHRSTPSGANVLTF.

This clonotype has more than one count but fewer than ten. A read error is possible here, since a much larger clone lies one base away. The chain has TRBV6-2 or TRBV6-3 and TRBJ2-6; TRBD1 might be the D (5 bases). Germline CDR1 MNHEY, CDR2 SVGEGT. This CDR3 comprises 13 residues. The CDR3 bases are TGTGCCAGCAGTGACTCTGGGGCCGACGTCCTGACTTTC. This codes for CASSDSGADVLTF.